The TCR beta chain described here comes from a study of T cells in Graves' hyperthyroidism and ophthalmopathy. The investigators amplified TCR beta CDR3 regions from RNA transcripts. The HTBI set primed first-round TCR CDR3 RT-PCR. TCRdb reprocessed the multiplex PCR reads via MiXCR and lists one record per CDR3 protein. Of 690,000 or so distinct CDR3 sequences listed, roughly 20% are singletons. This clonotype was counted many times. After removal of 6 bases from V and 3 bases from J, the junction contained 15 bases not matched to a gene. The CDR3 totals 17 residues. From germline, CDR1 is DFQATT and CDR2 SNEGSKA (reference sequence).

Sample: blood. The J gene is TRBJ2-7, the V gene TRBV20-1; the match to TRBD2 covers 12 bases. The clonotype comes from a woman aged 45-65 years with Graves' hyperthyroidism that later progressed to Graves' ophthalmopathy. CDR3 sequence (DNA): TGCAGTGCCTTACGGAGCCTAGCGGGGGGGCCGAACTACGAGCAGTACTTC. It codes for CSALRSLAGGPNYEQYF.